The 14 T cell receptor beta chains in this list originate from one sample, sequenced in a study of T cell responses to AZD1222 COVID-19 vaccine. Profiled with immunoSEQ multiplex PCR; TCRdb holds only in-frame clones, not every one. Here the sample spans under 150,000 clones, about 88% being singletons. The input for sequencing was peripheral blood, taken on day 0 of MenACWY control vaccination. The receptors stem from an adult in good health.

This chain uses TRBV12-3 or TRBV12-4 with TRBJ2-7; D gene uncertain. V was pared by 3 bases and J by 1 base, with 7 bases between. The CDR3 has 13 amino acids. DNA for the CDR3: TGTGCCAGCAGTTTTTGGGAATCCTACGAGCAGTACTTC. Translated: CASSFWESYEQYF.

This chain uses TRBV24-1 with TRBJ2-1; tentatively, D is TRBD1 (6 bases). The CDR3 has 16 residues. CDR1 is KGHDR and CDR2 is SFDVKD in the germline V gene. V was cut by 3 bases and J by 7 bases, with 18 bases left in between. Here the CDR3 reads CATSDPDRDTLNEQFF. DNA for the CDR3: TGTGCCACCAGTGATCCAGACCGGGACACACTGAATGAGCAGTTCTTC.

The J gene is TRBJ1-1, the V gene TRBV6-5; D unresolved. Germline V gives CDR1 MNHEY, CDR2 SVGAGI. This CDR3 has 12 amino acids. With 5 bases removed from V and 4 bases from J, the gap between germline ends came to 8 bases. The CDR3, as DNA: TGTGCCAGCAGTCCTCAAGTCACTGAAGCTTTCTTT. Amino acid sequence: CASSPQVTEAFF.

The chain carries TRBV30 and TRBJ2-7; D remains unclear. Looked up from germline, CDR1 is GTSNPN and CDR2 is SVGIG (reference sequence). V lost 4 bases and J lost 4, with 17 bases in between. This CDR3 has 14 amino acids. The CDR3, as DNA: TGTGCCTGGAAGGCGGCCACTTACTCTTACGAGCAGTACTTC. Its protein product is CAWKAATYSYEQYF.

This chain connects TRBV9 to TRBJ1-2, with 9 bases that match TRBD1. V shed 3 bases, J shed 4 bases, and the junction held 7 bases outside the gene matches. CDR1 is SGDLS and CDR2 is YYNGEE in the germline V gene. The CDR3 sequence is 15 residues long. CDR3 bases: TGTGCCAGCAGCGCCAACAGGGGGCTTGGCTATGGCTACACCTTC. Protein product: CASSANRGLGYGYTF.

The DNA for the CDR3 is TGTGCCAGCAGCTTTCGACCCCGGGGGGAAAAACTGTTTTTT. This gives the protein CASSFRPRGEKLFF. J is TRBJ1-4 and V is TRBV3-1 (or the pseudogene TRBV3-2), with TRBD1 as a possible D gene (5 bases). Germline CDR1 is LGHDT and CDR2 is YNNKEL (reference sequence). The V end was cut by 5 bases, the J end by 8 bases, with 15 bases between. The CDR3 is 14 amino acids.

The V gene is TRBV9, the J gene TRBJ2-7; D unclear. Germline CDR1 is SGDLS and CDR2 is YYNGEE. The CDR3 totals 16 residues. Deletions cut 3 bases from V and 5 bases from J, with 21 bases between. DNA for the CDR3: TGTGCCAGCAGCGGACCAAGGAGAGTCGGTACCGACGAGCAGTACTTC. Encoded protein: CASSGPRRVGTDEQYF.

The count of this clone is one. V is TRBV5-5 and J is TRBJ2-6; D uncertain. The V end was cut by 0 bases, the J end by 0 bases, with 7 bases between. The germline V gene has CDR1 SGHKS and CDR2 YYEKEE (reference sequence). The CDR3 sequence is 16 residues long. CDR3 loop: CASSLGPYSGANVLTF. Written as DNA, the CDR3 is TGTGCCAGCAGCTTGGGACCGTACTCTGGGGCCAACGTCCTGACTTTC.

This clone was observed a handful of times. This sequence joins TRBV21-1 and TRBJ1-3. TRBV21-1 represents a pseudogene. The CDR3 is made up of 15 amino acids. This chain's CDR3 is CASSGRETSGNTIYF. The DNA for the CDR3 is TGTGCCAGCAGTGGAAGAGAAACCTCTGGAAACACCATATATTTT.

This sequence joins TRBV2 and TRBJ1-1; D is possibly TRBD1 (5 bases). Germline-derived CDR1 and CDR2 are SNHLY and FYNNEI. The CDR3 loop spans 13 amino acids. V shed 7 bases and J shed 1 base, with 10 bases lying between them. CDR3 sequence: CASKVGGNTEAFF. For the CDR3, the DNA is TGTGCCAGCAAGGTGGGGGGGAACACTGAAGCTTTCTTT. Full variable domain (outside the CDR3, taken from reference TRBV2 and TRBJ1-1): EPEVTQTPSHQVTQMGQEVILRCVPISNHLYFYWYRQILGQKVEFLVSFYNNEISEKSEIFDDQFSVERPDGSNFTLKIRSTKLEDSAMYFCASKVGGNTEAFFGQGTRLTVV.

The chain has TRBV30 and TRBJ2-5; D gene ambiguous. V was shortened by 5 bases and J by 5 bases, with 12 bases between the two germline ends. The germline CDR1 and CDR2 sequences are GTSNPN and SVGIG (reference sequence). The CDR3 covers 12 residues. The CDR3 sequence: CAWSGPTETQYF. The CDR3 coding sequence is TGTGCCTGGTCTGGCCCGACGGAGACCCAGTACTTC.

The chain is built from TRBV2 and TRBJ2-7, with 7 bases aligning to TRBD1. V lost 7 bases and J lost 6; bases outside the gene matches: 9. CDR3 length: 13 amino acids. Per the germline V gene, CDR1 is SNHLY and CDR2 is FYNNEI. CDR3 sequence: CASTAEGDSEQYF. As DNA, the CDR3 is TGTGCCAGCACGGCTGAGGGGGACAGCGAGCAGTACTTC.

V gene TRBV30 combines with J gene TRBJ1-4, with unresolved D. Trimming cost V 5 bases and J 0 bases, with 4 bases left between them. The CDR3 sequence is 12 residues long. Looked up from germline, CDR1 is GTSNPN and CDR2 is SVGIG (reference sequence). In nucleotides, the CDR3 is TGTGCCTGGGCAGCAACTAATGAAAAACTGTTTTTT. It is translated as CAWAATNEKLFF.

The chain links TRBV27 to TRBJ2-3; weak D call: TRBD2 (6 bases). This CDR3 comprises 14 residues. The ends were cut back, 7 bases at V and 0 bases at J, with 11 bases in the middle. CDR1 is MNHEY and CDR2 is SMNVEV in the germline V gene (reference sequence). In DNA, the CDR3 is TGTGCCAGCACCTTGGGGACTAGCACAGATACGCAGTATTTT. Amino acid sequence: CASTLGTSTDTQYF.